A selection of T cell receptor beta chains follows, all from one sample in a study of cytotoxic CD8 clonotypes in ibrutinib-treated CLL. Repertoires were generated with immunoSEQ multiplex PCR, while TCRdb's copy carries only in-frame clones and drops some. The sample contains about 140,000 clones, about 70% of which appear only once. Sequencing was performed on PBMCs, taken after 24 months of ibrutinib treatment. Receptors were obtained from a human donor with chronic lymphocytic leukemia. The CDR3 runs from the conserved cysteine through the conserved F or W. D genes are given only for firm matches. Size is omitted from some rows. Given values are once, few, many or a class for expanded clones.

V gene,J gene,CDR3 length,D gene,clone size,CDR3 protein,CDR3 DNA
TRBV28,TRBJ1-1,16,TRBD1,NA,CASSLVPGQGAAEAFF,TGTGCCAGCAGCCTTGTCCCGGGACAGGGGGCGGCTGAAGCTTTCTTT
TRBV7-2,TRBJ1-3,14,NA,NA,CASSLGGGTNTIYF,TGTGCCAGCAGCTTAGGGGGGGGCACAAACACCATATATTTT
TRBV7-3,TRBJ2-1,15,TRBD1,NA,CASSLEGAPYNEQFF,TGTGCCAGCAGCTTAGAGGGGGCCCCCTACAATGAGCAGTTCTTC
TRBV7-6,TRBJ2-5,15,TRBD2,NA,CASSLGPGLAGGQYF,TGTGCCAGCAGCTTAGGCCCGGGACTAGCTGGGGGCCAGTACTTC
TRBV28,TRBJ1-2,16,TRBD1,NA,CASSFLTGGNNYGYTF,TGTGCCAGCAGTTTCTTGACAGGGGGCAATAACTATGGCTACACCTTC
TRBV4-1,TRBJ1-5,14,NA,once,CASSQEGTDQPQHF,TGCGCCAGCAGCCAAGAGGGCACCGATCAGCCCCAGCATTTT
TRBV2,TRBJ1-2,13,NA,few,CASSPDSAYGYTF,TGTGCCAGCAGCCCAGACAGTGCCTATGGCTACACCTTC
TRBV4-3,TRBJ2-1,12,NA,NA,CASSQPHGEQFF,TGCGCCAGCAGCCAGCCTCACGGTGAGCAGTTCTTC
TRBV7-6,TRBJ2-7,12,NA,NA,CASSLSGNEQYF,TGTGCCAGCAGCTTATCAGGGAACGAGCAGTACTTC
TRBV19,TRBJ2-1,17,TRBD2,few,CASSRGGSGSLYNEQFF,TGTGCCAGTAGTAGGGGTGGGAGCGGGAGTCTCTACAATGAGCAGTTCTTC
TRBV7-2,TRBJ2-2,15,TRBD1,few,CASSDRGTNTGELFF,TGTGCCAGCAGCGACAGGGGTACGAACACCGGGGAGCTGTTTTTT
TRBV19,TRBJ1-5,17,TRBD1,NA,CASSIRAGGLSNQPQHF,TGTGCCAGTAGTATTAGGGCAGGGGGTTTGAGCAATCAGCCCCAGCATTTT
TRBV14,TRBJ2-5,13,NA,few,CASSRDWRETQYF,TGTGCCAGCAGCCGGGACTGGAGGGAGACCCAGTACTTC
TRBV6-5,TRBJ1-5,15,NA,NA,CASSSTGRVGQPQHF,TGTGCCAGCAGTTCCACAGGGAGAGTCGGTCAGCCCCAGCATTTT
TRBV4-2,TRBJ2-1,17,NA,NA,CASSQEGGGASYNEQFF,TGTGCCAGCAGCCAAGAGGGAGGGGGAGCCTCCTACAATGAGCAGTTCTTC
TRBV6-6,TRBJ1-5,13,NA,NA,CASRIGQSQPQHF,TGTGCCAGCAGAATCGGACAGTCTCAGCCCCAGCATTTT
TRBV28,TRBJ2-2,12,NA,NA,CASSEHTGELFF,TGTGCCAGCAGCGAACACACCGGGGAGCTGTTTTTT
TRBV6-6,TRBJ2-5,16,TRBD1,once,CASSAQTGARGETQYF,TGTGCCAGCAGTGCCCAGACAGGGGCTAGGGGGGAGACCCAGTACTTC
TRBV10-2,TRBJ2-3,12,NA,NA,CASTEYGDTQYF,TGCGCCAGCACCGAATATGGAGATACGCAGTATTTT
TRBV28,TRBJ2-5,16,TRBD1,NA,CASIGLGTGYQETQYF,TGTGCCAGCATTGGTTTAGGGACAGGGTACCAAGAGACCCAGTACTTC
TRBV30,TRBJ1-4,13,TRBD1,NA,CAWSVGGPGTVFF,TGTGCCTGGAGTGTAGGGGGCCCCGGGACGGTGTTTTTT
TRBV10-3,TRBJ2-3,13,NA,once,CATAGGSTDTQYF,TGTGCCACCGCCGGTGGTAGCACAGATACGCAGTATTTT
TRBV6-5,TRBJ1-4,15,NA,NA,CASSYSMGRGEKLFF,TGTGCCAGCAGTTACTCGATGGGACGTGGGGAAAAACTGTTTTTT
TRBV5-6,TRBJ2-1,14,TRBD2,few,CASSFGLAEGEQFF,TGTGCCAGCAGCTTTGGGCTAGCGGAGGGGGAGCAGTTCTTC
TRBV4-2,TRBJ2-7,16,TRBD1,many,CASSQDPGQPSYEQYF,TGTGCCAGCAGCCAAGATCCGGGACAGCCCTCCTACGAGCAGTACTTC
TRBV6-5,TRBJ1-2,12,NA,few,CASRPPGRGYTF,TGTGCCAGCAGGCCCCCGGGGCGGGGCTACACCTTC
TRBV19,TRBJ1-5,14,NA,NA,CASSIAQDRPIRHF,TGTGCCAGTAGTATAGCCCAGGACCGACCGATCCGGCATTTT
TRBV5-6,TRBJ2-3,13,NA,NA,CASSFGGTDTQYF,TGTGCCAGCAGCTTCGGGGGCACAGATACGCAGTATTTT
TRBV9,TRBJ2-1,13,TRBD1,few,CASSATGGNEQFF,TGTGCCAGCAGCGCGACAGGGGGCAATGAGCAGTTCTTC